This T cell receptor (beta chain) was identified during a study of graft-versus-host responses after intestinal transplantation. Relative to its sample, this clone is medium-sized (0.01 to 0.1%). Generated by immunoSEQ multiplex PCR, the TCRdb table keeps only in-frame clones and is missing some. This table has 20,000 to 25,000 clones, about a third appearing once. Irradiated stimulators labeled with violet dye, some 200,000 in number, were plated with some 200,000 CFSE-labeled responders. The CDR3 sequence is 13 residues long. The V gene lost 5 bases and the J gene lost 8 bases, with 10 bases spanning the gap. Looked up from germline, CDR1 is MGHRA and CDR2 is YSYEKL.

The chain recombines TRBV4-1 with TRBJ2-6, with D unclear. The receptor's source is a human patient who received an intestinal transplant. Sequenced here: alloreactive CD8+ T cells from a mixed lymphocyte reaction culture, sampled before intestinal transplant. Subset meaning: CFSE-low proliferating T cells sorted from roughly six-day pre-transplant mixed lymphocyte reaction (GvH or HvG direction). CDR3 protein: CASSIHGSNVLTF. The DNA for the CDR3 is TGCGCCAGCAGCATACACGGTTCCAACGTCCTGACTTTC.